This TCR beta chain originates from a study of CD4 T cells in relation to SARS-CoV-2 and coronaviruses. Comments on this clone: Antigen: not known.

Trimming cost V 6 bases and J 5 bases; bases outside gene matches: 4. The CDR3 has 11 amino acids. CDR1 and CDR2 from the germline V gene are DFQATT and SNEGSKA (reference sequence). The unexposed donors gave CD4+ T cells in 2011-2018, prior to COVID-19. Isolation of CD4+ T cells took place after about 10 days in culture. As cell numbers allowed, unexposed-donor CD4+ T cells faced SARS-CoV-2 S/N and four cold-coronavirus spikes. Assay used: immunoSEQ multiplex PCR; TCRdb lists only in-frame clones, some missing. The sample has under 25,000 clones; roughly 80% are singletons. This rearrangement joins TRBV20-1 to TRBJ2-7, with 7 bases lining up with TRBD2. This TCR was recovered from a human donor in good health. The sequenced material came from CD4+ T cells from PBMCs, cultured in vitro. CDR3 sequence (DNA): TGCAGTGCCGGACTAGTCCACGAGCAGTACTTC. Protein product: CSAGLVHEQYF.